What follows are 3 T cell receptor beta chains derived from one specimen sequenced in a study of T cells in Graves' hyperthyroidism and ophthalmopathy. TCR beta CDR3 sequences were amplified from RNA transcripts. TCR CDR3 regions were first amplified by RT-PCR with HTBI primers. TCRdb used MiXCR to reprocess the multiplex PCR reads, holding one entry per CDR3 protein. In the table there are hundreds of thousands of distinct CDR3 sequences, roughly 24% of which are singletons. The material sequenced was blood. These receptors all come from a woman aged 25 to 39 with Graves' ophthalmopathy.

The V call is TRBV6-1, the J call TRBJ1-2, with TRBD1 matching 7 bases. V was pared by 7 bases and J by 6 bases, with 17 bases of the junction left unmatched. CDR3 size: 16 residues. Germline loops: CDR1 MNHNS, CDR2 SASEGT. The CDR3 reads CASTLYPGGVVNGYTF. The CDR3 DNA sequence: TGTGCCAGCACCCTCTACCCAGGGGGGGTGGTAAATGGCTACACCTTC.

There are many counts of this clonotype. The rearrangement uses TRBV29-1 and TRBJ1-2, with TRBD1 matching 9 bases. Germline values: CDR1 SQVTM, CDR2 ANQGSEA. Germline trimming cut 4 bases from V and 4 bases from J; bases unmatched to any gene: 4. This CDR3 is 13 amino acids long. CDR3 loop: CSVGDRGIYGYTF. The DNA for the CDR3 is TGCAGCGTTGGTGACAGGGGGATCTATGGCTACACCTTC. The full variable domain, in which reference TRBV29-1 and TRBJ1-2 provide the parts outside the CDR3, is SAVISQKPSRDICQRGTSLTIQCQVDSQVTMMFWYRQQPGQSLTLIATANQGSEATYESGFVIDKFPISRPNLTFSTLTVSNMSPEDSSIYLCSVGDRGIYGYTFGSGTRLTVV.

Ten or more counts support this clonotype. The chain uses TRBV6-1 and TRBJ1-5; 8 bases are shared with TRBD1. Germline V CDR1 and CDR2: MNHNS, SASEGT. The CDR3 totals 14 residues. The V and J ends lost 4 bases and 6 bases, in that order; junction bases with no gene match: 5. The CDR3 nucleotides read TGTGCCAGCAGTGCCCAGGGGGCTGGTCAGCCCCAGCATTTT. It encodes CASSAQGAGQPQHF.